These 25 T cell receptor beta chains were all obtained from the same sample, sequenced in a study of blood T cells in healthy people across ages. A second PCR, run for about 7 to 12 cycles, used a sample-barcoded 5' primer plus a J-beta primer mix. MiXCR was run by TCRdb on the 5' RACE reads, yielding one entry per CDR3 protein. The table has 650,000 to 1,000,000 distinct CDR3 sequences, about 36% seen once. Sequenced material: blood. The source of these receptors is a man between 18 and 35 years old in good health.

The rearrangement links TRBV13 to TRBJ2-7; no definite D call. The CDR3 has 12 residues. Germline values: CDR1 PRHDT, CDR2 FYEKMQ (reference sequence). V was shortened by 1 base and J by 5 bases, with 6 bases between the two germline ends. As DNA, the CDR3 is TGTGCCAGCAGCTTAGTTTCCCACGAGCAGTACTTC. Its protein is CASSLVSHEQYF. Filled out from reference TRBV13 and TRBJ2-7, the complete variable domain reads AAGVIQSPRHLIKEKRETATLKCYPIPRHDTVYWYQQGPGQDPQFLISFYEKMQSDKGSIPDRFSAQQFSDYHSELNMSSLELGDSALYFCASSLVSHEQYFGPGTRLTVT.

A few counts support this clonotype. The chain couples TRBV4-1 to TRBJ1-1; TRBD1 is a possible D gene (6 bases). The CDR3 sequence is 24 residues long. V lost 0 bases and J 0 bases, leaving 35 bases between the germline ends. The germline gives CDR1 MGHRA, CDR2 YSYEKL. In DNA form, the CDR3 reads TGCGCCAGCAGCCAAGATCATCCGTACCTTAACCACCCTTCAGGGGCCCTCATGAACACTGAAGCTTTCTTT. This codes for CASSQDHPYLNHPSGALMNTEAFF.

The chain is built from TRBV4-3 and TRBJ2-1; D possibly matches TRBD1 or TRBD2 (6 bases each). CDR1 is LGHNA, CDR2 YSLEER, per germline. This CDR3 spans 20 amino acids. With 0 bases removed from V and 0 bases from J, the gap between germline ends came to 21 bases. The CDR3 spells CASSQELGGSEGGSYNEQFF. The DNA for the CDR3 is TGCGCCAGCAGCCAAGAGCTCGGGGGTAGCGAGGGGGGCTCCTACAATGAGCAGTTCTTC.

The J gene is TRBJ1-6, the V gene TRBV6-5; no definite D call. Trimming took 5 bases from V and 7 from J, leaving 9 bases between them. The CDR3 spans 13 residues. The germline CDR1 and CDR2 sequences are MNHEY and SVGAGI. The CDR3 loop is CASSDGLNSPLHF. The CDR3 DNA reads TGTGCCAGCAGTGACGGACTGAATTCACCCCTCCACTTT.

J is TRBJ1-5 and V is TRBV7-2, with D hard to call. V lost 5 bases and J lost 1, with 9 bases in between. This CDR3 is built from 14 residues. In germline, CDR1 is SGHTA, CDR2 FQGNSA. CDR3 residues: CASSRSGSNQPQHF. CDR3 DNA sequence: TGTGCCAGCAGCCGATCCGGGAGCAATCAGCCCCAGCATTTT. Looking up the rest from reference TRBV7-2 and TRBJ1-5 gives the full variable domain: GAGVSQSPSNKVTEKGKDVELRCDPISGHTALYWYRQSLGQGLEFLIYFQGNSAPDKSGLPSDRFSAERTGGSVSTLTIQRTQQEDSAVYLCASSRSGSNQPQHFGDGTRLSIL.

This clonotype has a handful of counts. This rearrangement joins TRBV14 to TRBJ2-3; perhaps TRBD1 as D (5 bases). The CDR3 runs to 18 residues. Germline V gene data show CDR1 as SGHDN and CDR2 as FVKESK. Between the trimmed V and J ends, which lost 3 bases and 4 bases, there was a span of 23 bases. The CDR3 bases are TGTGCCAGCAGCCACAAGGGTCCCAGCAGGGTATTTCCAGATACGCAGTATTTT. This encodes CASSHKGPSRVFPDTQYF.

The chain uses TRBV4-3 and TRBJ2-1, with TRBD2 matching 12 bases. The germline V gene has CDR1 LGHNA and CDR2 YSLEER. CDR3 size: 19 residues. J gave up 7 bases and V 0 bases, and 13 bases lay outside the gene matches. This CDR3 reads CASSQEPTLLAGGLNEQFF. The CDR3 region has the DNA TGCGCCAGCAGCCAAGAACCGACGCTACTAGCGGGGGGTCTAAATGAGCAGTTCTTC.

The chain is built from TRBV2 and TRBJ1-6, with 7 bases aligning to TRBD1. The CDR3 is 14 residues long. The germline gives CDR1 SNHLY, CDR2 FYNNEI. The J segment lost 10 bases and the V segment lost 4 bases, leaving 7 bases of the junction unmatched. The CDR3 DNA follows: TGTGCCAGCAGTGGACAGGGAGGGGGATCACCCCTCCACTTT. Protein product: CASSGQGGGSPLHF.

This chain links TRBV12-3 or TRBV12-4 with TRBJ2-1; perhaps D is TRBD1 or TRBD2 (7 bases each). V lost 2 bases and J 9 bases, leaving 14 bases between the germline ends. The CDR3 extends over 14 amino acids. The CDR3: CASSLQGGIGEQFF. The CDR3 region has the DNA TGTGCCAGCAGTTTACAGGGGGGGATCGGTGAGCAGTTCTTC.

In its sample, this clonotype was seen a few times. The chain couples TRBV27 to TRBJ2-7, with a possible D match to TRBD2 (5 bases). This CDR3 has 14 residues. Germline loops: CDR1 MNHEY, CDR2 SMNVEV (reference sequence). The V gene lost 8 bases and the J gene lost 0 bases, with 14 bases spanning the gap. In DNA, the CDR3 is TGTGCCAGCGGACTCCGGGCCGCCTCCTACGAGCAGTACTTC. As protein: CASGLRAASYEQYF.

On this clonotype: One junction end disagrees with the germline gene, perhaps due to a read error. The CDR3 sequence: CSSSLVFWEQFF. The CDR3 coding sequence is TGTTCCAGCAGCTTAGTCTTTTGGGAGCAGTTCTTC. The rearrangement joins TRBV7-9 to TRBJ2-1; D is unresolved. This CDR3 is 12 amino acids long. The germline V gene encodes CDR1 SEHNR and CDR2 FQNEAQ (reference sequence).

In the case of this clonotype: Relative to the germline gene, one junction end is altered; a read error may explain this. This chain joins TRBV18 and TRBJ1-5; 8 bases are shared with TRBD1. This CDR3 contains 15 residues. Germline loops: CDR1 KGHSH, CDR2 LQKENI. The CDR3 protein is CVSSPRDRRNQPQHF. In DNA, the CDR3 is TGTGTCAGCTCACCAAGGGACAGGAGAAATCAGCCCCAGCATTTT.

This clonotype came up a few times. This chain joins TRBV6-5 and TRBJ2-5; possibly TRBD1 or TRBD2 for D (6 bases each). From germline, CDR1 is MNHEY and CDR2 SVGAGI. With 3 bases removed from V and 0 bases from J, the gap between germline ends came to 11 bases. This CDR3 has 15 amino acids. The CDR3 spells CASSYGGGYQETQYF. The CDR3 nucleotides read TGTGCCAGCAGTTATGGAGGGGGGTACCAAGAGACCCAGTACTTC.

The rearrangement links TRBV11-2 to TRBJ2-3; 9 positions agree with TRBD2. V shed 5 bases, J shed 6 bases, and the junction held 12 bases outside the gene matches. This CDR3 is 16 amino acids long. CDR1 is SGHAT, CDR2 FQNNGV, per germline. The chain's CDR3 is CASSPTRQRGADTQYF. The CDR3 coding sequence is TGTGCCAGCAGCCCGACTCGGCAGCGGGGGGCGGATACGCAGTATTTT.

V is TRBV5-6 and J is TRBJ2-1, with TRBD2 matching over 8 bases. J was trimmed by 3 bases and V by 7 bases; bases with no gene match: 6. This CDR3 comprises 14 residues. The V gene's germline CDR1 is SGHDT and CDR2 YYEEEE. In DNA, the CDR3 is TGTGCCAGCGGCCTTAGCGGGGACTACAATGAGCAGTTCTTC. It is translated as CASGLSGDYNEQFF.

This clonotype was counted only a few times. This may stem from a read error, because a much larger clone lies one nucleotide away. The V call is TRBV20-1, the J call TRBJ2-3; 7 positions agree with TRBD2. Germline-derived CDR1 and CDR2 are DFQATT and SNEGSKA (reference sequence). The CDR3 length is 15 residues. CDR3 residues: CGANRGVASTDTQYF. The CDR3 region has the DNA TGCGGAGCGAATCGGGGGGTCGCTAGCACAGATACGCAGTATTTT.

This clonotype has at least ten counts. The CDR3: CASSLTAGGNYGYTF. The DNA for the CDR3 is TGTGCCAGCAGTTTAACGGCAGGCGGGAACTATGGCTACACCTTC. The V gene is TRBV12-3 or TRBV12-4, the J gene TRBJ1-2, with D unclear. The CDR3 sequence is 15 residues long. V was trimmed by 2 bases and J by 2 bases, leaving 12 bases between them.

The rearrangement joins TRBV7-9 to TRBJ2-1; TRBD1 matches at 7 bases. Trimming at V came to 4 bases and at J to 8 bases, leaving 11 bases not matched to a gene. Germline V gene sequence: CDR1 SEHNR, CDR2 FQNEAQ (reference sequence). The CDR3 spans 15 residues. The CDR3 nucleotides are TGTGCCAGCAGCTATGGGCCAATCGACAGGGATGAGCAGTTCTTC. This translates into CASSYGPIDRDEQFF.

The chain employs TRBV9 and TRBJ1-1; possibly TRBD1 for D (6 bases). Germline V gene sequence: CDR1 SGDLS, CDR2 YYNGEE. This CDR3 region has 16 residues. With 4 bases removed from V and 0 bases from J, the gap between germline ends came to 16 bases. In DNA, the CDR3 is TGTGCCAGCAGCCGACGGGACAAACCTTTGAACACTGAAGCTTTCTTT. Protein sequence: CASSRRDKPLNTEAFF.

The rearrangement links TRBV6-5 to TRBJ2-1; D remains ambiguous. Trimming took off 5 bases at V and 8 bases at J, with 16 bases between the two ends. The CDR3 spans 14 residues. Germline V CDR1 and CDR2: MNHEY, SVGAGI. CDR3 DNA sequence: TGTGCCAGCAGTCTACGATTGGCATACGATGAGCAGTTCTTC. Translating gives CASSLRLAYDEQFF.

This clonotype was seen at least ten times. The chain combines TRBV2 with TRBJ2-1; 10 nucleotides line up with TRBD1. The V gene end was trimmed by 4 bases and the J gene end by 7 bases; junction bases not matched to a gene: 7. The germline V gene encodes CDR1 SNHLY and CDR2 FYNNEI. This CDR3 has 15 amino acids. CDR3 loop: CASSVETGGWNEQFF. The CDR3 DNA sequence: TGTGCCAGCAGTGTAGAGACAGGGGGCTGGAATGAGCAGTTCTTC.

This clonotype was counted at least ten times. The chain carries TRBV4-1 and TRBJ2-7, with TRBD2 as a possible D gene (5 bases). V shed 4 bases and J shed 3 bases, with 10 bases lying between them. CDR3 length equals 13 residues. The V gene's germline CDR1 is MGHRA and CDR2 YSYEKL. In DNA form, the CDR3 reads TGCGCCAGCAGCCCTCGGAGGAACTACGAGCAGTACTTC. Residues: CASSPRRNYEQYF.

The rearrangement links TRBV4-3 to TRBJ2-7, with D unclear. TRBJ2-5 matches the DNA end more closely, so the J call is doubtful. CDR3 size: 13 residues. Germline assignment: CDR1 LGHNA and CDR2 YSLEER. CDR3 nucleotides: TGCGCCAGCAGCCAAGAGGATTGGGAGACCCAGTACTTC. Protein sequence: CASSQEDWETQYF.

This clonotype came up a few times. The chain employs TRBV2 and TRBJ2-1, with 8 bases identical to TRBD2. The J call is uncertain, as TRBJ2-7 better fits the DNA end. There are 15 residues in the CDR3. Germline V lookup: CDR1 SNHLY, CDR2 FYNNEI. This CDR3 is CASSDPGGTYNEQYF. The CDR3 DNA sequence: TGTGCCAGCAGTGACCCGGGAGGGACCTACAATGAGCAGTACTTC.

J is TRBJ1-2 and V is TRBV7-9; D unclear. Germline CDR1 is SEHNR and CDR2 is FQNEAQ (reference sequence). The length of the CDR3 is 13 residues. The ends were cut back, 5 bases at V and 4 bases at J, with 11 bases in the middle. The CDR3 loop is CASSPNEVYGYTF. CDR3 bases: TGTGCCAGCAGCCCAAACGAAGTCTATGGCTACACCTTC.